A single sample is the source of the 12 T cell receptor beta chains below, sequenced in a study of Ad26.COV2.S vaccination and SARS-CoV-2 variants. Measured with immunoSEQ multiplex PCR; TCRdb has only the in-frame clones, and not every one. Of around 500,000 clones in the sample, around 89% were seen once. The treatment is: around 19 received Ad26.COV2.S at low or high dose, single or two shots; about 5 received placebo; per-sample allocation not given. All samples were drawn on day 63, counting from the first vaccine or placebo injection. The sample was peripheral blood, taken in a trial of Ad26.COV2.S vaccine versus placebo. The receptors were gathered from a person aged 18-65 years who received the Ad26.COV2.S COVID-19 vaccine or a placebo.

The chain employs TRBV2 and TRBJ2-7; D is tentatively TRBD1 or TRBD2 (6 bases each). V dropped 6 bases and J dropped 4 bases, with 13 bases sitting between them. Germline V gene lookup returns CDR1 SNHLY and CDR2 FYNNEI. CDR3 length: 13 residues. The CDR3 nucleotides read TGTGCCAGCAGGGGGGGCGTCGGGTACGAGCAGTACTTC. It specifies CASRGGVGYEQYF.

J is TRBJ1-6 and V is TRBV6-6; tentatively, D is TRBD1 (5 bases). The CDR3 runs 14 residues. V dropped 4 bases and J dropped 7 bases, with 11 bases sitting between them. Germline CDR1 is MNHNY and CDR2 is SVGAGI (reference sequence). The DNA for the CDR3 is TGTGCCAGCAGTTGGGGGTCCCGGAATTCACCCCTCCACTTT. This encodes CASSWGSRNSPLHF.

This sequence joins TRBV7-2 and TRBJ2-1; 8 bases are shared with TRBD2. Germline V gene lookup returns CDR1 SGHTA and CDR2 FQGNSA. V lost 1 base to trimming and J lost 3 bases; unmatched junction nucleotides: 5. The length of the CDR3 is 16 residues. For the CDR3, the DNA is TGTGCCAGCAGCTTAGAGTTTCTAGCGGGCTACAATGAGCAGTTCTTC. It specifies CASSLEFLAGYNEQFF.

The chain uses TRBV6-2 or TRBV6-3 and TRBJ1-2; D unclear. Germline V gene lookup returns CDR1 MNHEY and CDR2 SVGEGT. This CDR3 region has 13 residues. V was shortened by 6 bases and J by 3 bases, with 11 bases between the two germline ends. In DNA form, the CDR3 reads TGTGCCAGCAGCCCGGGAACCTACTATGGCTACACCTTC. It encodes CASSPGTYYGYTF.

The chain is built from TRBV2 and TRBJ1-4; D not resolved. CDR3 length equals 13 residues. V was pared by 8 bases and J by 7 bases, with 14 bases between. Germline lookup yields CDR1 SNHLY and CDR2 FYNNEI. CDR3 protein: CASGRGEGEKLFF. The CDR3 DNA reads as TGTGCCAGCGGACGCGGGGAGGGTGAAAAACTGTTTTTT. The full variable domain, completed using reference TRBV2 and TRBJ1-4, is EPEVTQTPSHQVTQMGQEVILRCVPISNHLYFYWYRQILGQKVEFLVSFYNNEISEKSEIFDDQFSVERPDGSNFTLKIRSTKLEDSAMYFCASGRGEGEKLFFGSGTQLSVL.

The rearrangement links TRBV7-6 to TRBJ2-2, with no clear D. CDR1 SGHVS and CDR2 FNYEAQ come from the germline V gene. The CDR3 runs 15 residues. The germline V and J ends were trimmed by 2 bases and 5 bases, with 12 bases remaining between them. The CDR3 DNA follows: TGTGCCAGCAGCTTACTCCGCCAAGAGACCGGGGAGCTGTTTTTT. Encoded protein: CASSLLRQETGELFF.

The V gene is TRBV4-1, the J gene TRBJ1-4; D not resolved. This CDR3 region has 15 residues. V was pared by 1 base and J by 0 bases, with 6 bases between. CDR1 is MGHRA and CDR2 is YSYEKL in the germline V gene. The CDR3 region is CASSQGPATNEKLFF. The CDR3 bases are TGCGCCAGCAGCCAAGGACCCGCAACTAATGAAAAACTGTTTTTT.

The rearrangement uses TRBV3-1 (or the pseudogene TRBV3-2) and TRBJ2-5; the D gene is possibly TRBD1 (5 bases). CDR3 length: 16 amino acids. Trimming took 4 bases from V and 3 from J, leaving 18 bases between them. Germline values: CDR1 LGHDT, CDR2 YNNKEL (reference sequence). The CDR3 sequence: CASSLGSRSTEETQYF. Written as DNA, the CDR3 is TGTGCCAGCAGCCTGGGATCCCGATCGACAGAAGAGACCCAGTACTTC.

Comments on this clone: Other DNA sequences within the sample encode an identical CDR3. The V gene is TRBV12-3 or TRBV12-4, the J gene TRBJ1-5, with D unclear. V was pared by 4 bases and J by 2 bases, with 6 bases between. This CDR3 comprises 13 residues. The DNA of the CDR3 is TGTGCCAGCAGTTCTGGGGGCAATCAGCCCCAGCATTTT. Protein sequence: CASSSGGNQPQHF.

The CDR3 reads CASRGLGTGNEKLFF. The CDR3 bases are TGTGCCAGCAGGGGACTGGGAACCGGTAATGAAAAACTGTTTTTT. This sequence joins TRBV6-5 and TRBJ1-4; D possibly corresponds to TRBD1 (5 bases). The length of the CDR3 is 15 residues. Germline V gene sequence: CDR1 MNHEY, CDR2 SVGAGI. V was pared by 6 bases and J by 4 bases, with 15 bases between.

The rearrangement uses TRBV7-9 and TRBJ1-1; the D is unclear. The germline V gene encodes CDR1 SEHNR and CDR2 FQNEAQ (reference sequence). Trimming removed 1 base from V and 5 bases from J, with 8 bases in between. The CDR3 is 13 residues long. The DNA of the CDR3 is TGTGCCAGCAGCTTAGTCGAGGAGACTGAAGCTTTCTTT. Its translation: CASSLVEETEAFF.

The chain links TRBV18 to TRBJ2-5; 8 bases agree with TRBD1. This CDR3 is 14 amino acids long. Trimming removed 5 bases from V and 2 bases from J; junction bases left unmatched: 4. Germline V CDR1 and CDR2: KGHSH, LQKENI. CDR3 sequence: CASSINRGQETQYF. The CDR3 DNA follows: TGTGCCAGCTCAATCAACAGGGGGCAAGAGACCCAGTACTTC.